Listed here are 10 T cell receptor beta chains from one sample, sequenced in a study of a mutant IDH1 vaccine in newly diagnosed glioma. These receptors' antigens are unknown. The repertoire was sequenced with immunoSEQ multiplex PCR; TCRdb's copy has only in-frame clones and lacks some. Of some 25,000 clones listed, about three quarters were seen once; the top ten hold roughly a tenth. Stated time point: week 5, during vaccination. Doses consisted of 300 ug of mutant IDH1 20-mer peptide each, paired with topical imiquimod. The sequences come from PBMCs, collected from a glioma patient whose treatment included an IDH1 peptide vaccine. These receptor sequences come from a man aged 35-49 years with glioma.

CDR3 region: CASSPMNTEAFF. DNA of the CDR3: TGTGCCAGCTCACCGATGAACACTGAAGCTTTCTTT. The gene calls are TRBV18 and TRBJ1-1; D remains unclear. The CDR3 length is 12 residues. Per the germline V gene, CDR1 is KGHSH and CDR2 is LQKENI. V lost 3 bases and J 0 bases, leaving 2 bases between the germline ends.

V gene TRBV29-1 combines with J gene TRBJ2-5; 10 bases line up with TRBD2. CDR1 is SQVTM and CDR2 is ANQGSEA in the germline V gene. This CDR3 has 16 amino acids. Trimming took 2 bases from V and 4 from J; bases not matched to a gene: 10. The CDR3 is CSVELGSGRGVETQYF. In DNA form, the CDR3 reads TGCAGCGTTGAATTGGGAAGCGGGAGGGGAGTAGAGACCCAGTACTTC.

This chain uses TRBV6-1 with TRBJ1-2, with no clear D. Germline assignment: CDR1 MNHNS and CDR2 SASEGT. This CDR3 contains 14 residues. V lost 2 bases and J 3 bases, leaving 10 bases between the germline ends. CDR3 in amino acids: CASSEPGIDYGYTF. The DNA for the CDR3 is TGTGCCAGCAGTGAACCGGGAATCGACTATGGCTACACCTTC.

The V gene is TRBV7-2, the J gene TRBJ2-1; no definite D call. The CDR3 runs to 16 residues. Trimming removed 4 bases from V and 8 bases from J, with 21 bases in between. CDR1 is SGHTA, CDR2 FQGNSA, per germline. The CDR3: CASSSNRAPPTDEQFF. DNA of the CDR3: TGTGCCAGCAGCTCTAACCGGGCCCCCCCGACCGATGAGCAGTTCTTC.

This clone came up once. This sequence joins TRBV5-1 and TRBJ2-1; 7 bases align to TRBD1. With 8 bases clipped from V and 0 bases from J, the junction kept 11 bases outside the gene matches. CDR3 length: 16 amino acids. CDR1 is SGHRS and CDR2 is YFSETQ in the germline V gene. This CDR3 is CASTRSGTASYNEQFF. The CDR3 DNA sequence: TGCGCCAGTACAAGGTCCGGGACAGCCTCCTACAATGAGCAGTTCTTC.

The genes are TRBV11-3 and TRBJ2-5; no clear D gene. The length of the CDR3 is 13 residues. CDR1 and CDR2 (germline): SGHNT, YENEEA. V lost 5 bases, J lost 2 bases, and 9 bases lay in between. This chain's CDR3 is CASSRDAQETQYF. CDR3 nucleotide sequence: TGTGCCAGCAGCAGAGACGCTCAAGAGACCCAGTACTTC.

In this sample, this clone turned up once. Here the CDR3 DNA reads TGTGCCAGTGGGGTCTCGTTCGAAAAACTGTTTTTT. It translates to CASGVSFEKLFF. The chain is built from TRBV19 and TRBJ1-4; D is ambiguous. Germline CDR1 LNHDA, CDR2 SQIVND (reference sequence). Trimming took 8 bases from V and 8 from J, leaving 12 bases between them. This CDR3 spans 12 amino acids. Full variable domain (rest looked up from reference TRBV19 and TRBJ1-4): DGGITQSPKYLFRKEGQNVTLSCEQNLNHDAMYWYRQDPGQGLRLIYYSQIVNDFQKGDIAEGYSVSREKKESFPLTVTSAQKNPTAFYLCASGVSFEKLFFGSGTQLSVL.

The chain joins TRBV15 to TRBJ2-2; D is undetermined. The CDR3 runs 14 residues. In germline, CDR1 is LNHNV, CDR2 YYDKDF (reference sequence). Trimming stripped 0 bases from V and 7 bases from J, with 9 bases between. CDR3 amino acids: CATSRDLQIGELFF. The CDR3 DNA sequence: TGTGCCACCAGCAGAGATTTGCAGATCGGGGAGCTGTTTTTT.

The rearrangement joins TRBV4-1 to TRBJ2-2; 8 bases match TRBD2. CDR1 MGHRA and CDR2 YSYEKL come from the germline V gene. The V and J ends lost 5 bases and 1 base, in that order; junction bases with no gene match: 12. The CDR3 length is 18 residues. The CDR3 DNA is TGCGCCAGCAGCGATTTAGCGGGAACGGGTCGGAACACCGGGGAGCTGTTTTTT. This translates into CASSDLAGTGRNTGELFF.

The chain uses TRBV10-3 and TRBJ2-3; D tentatively fits TRBD1 or TRBD2 (5 bases each). V was cut by 2 bases and J by 4 bases, with 7 bases left in between. The germline V gene has CDR1 ENHRY and CDR2 SYGVKD. The CDR3 has 13 amino acids. The CDR3 DNA reads TGTGCCATCAGTGAGGTGGGGGCAGATACGCAGTATTTT. Translated, it gives CAISEVGADTQYF.